Detailed here is one T cell receptor (beta chain). This clone was seen a handful of times. It lacks a known antigen. Per-nucleotide qualities are absent, and no much larger clonotype sits a single base away. The library came from the immunoSEQ multiplex PCR assay. TCR beta CDR3 sequencing was performed on DNA from the cultured, isolated CD4+ T cells. From the authors' description of their analysis: Non-productive TCR sequences were discarded, and reads were trimmed to the CDR3 region, with only CDR3s of 7 or more amino acids retained. The MANAFEST web app was used to identify antigen-specific clonotypes by comparing expansion in peptide wells with expansion in reference cultures. For clones to be considered positive, expansion at FDR<0.05 versus reference and all other wells, an odds ratio above 5, and a frequency above 0.1% in two replicate wells were required. Cross-reactive clonotypes were defined as significantly expanded in SARS-CoV-2 spike wells and in at least one common cold coronavirus spike condition. CDR3 similarity was assessed by Levenshtein distance with the stringdist R package, and unrooted trees were built with ape in R 3.6.1. TCRdb holds this immuneACCESS table with in-frame rearrangements only. Some clones are missing; in checked studies, unresolved V genes explain under half, and the rest has no known cause. The V and J calls and clone size were taken over from that table, and D and trimming were inferred from the DNA. Across this sample there are around 63,000 clones, with approximately 71% seen only once. The leading ten clones occupy less than 4% of the sample.

The data are from a study of vaccination effects on CD4 cells after COVID-19 (dated by TCRdb to between 2021 and 2024). Turning to the overall study: Each participant received two doses of an mRNA SARS-CoV-2 vaccine, either BNT162b2 or mRNA-1273. The Oncomine TCR Beta short-read assay on an Illumina iSeq 100 was used to sequence cultures from other donors in the study. The full study included ten to eleven COVID-19 convalescent patients and a few SARS-CoV-2-naive healthy vaccine recipients. SARS-CoV-2 spike-specific CD4+ TCR repertoires were compared before and after mRNA vaccination in COVID-19 convalescent patients and in infection-naive vaccine recipients.

The germline V gene encodes CDR1 LGHDT and CDR2 YNNKEL (reference sequence). The CDR3, cysteine through phenylalanine, is 14 amino acids long. The entry retains the CDR3 DNA only, 42 bases that are in frame from base 1. From V the trimming removes 3 bases and from J it removes 3 bases, while the gene matches leave 4 bases of the junction unaccounted for. Here is what the overall study found, with its caveats: The study was limited by a small number of convalescent patients, and early post-infection timepoints were lacking. At late post-vaccination timepoints, both infection-induced and vaccine-induced clones showed marked clonal contraction, consistent with waning T cell responses. Among healthy vaccine recipients, nearly all vaccine-induced clones were SARS-CoV-2 mono-reactive, and just 1 of 255 was cross-reactive with common cold coronaviruses.

The ViraFEST assay stimulated PBMC with viral peptide pools and then used TCR sequencing to identify antigen-specific CD4+ T cell clonotypes by expansion. After about 10 days of culture, CD4+ T cells were isolated with the EasySep CD4+ T cell isolation kit. Healthy vaccine recipients had no prior SARS-CoV-2 infection, confirmed by negative nucleocapsid antibodies before and after vaccination. Some 2 million PBMC per well were cultured in IMDM with around 5.3% human AB serum, 10 IU/ml IL-2 and gentamicin, plus 10 ug/ml peptides. On days 3 and 7, half of the culture medium was replaced with fresh IL-2-containing medium. Each peptide stimulation condition was cultured in triplicate wells unless otherwise noted. Using Ficoll-Paque Plus gradient centrifugation, PBMC were separated from whole blood and then either used fresh or cryopreserved at -140C. The overlapping peptide pools covered the spike proteins of SARS-CoV-2 as well as those of the common cold coronaviruses HCoV-NL63, HCoV-OC43 and HCoV-229E. The QIAamp micro DNA kit was used to extract genomic DNA from the cultured CD4+ T cells.

This receptor chain uses TRBV3-1 (or the pseudogene TRBV3-2) and TRBJ1-2, and 7 junction bases match TRBD1. The origin of this receptor is a human donor who received a COVID-19 vaccine. The sequences come from CD4+ T cells from PBMCs cultured with HCoV-OC43 spike peptides, collected before COVID-19 vaccination. The cell subset or site tag for this specimen amounts to: HCoV-OC43 spike overlapping peptide pool stimulation. The nucleotide sequence is TGTGCCAGCAGCCATTTAGGGACAGACTATGGCTACACCTTC. The translation is CASSHLGTDYGYTF.